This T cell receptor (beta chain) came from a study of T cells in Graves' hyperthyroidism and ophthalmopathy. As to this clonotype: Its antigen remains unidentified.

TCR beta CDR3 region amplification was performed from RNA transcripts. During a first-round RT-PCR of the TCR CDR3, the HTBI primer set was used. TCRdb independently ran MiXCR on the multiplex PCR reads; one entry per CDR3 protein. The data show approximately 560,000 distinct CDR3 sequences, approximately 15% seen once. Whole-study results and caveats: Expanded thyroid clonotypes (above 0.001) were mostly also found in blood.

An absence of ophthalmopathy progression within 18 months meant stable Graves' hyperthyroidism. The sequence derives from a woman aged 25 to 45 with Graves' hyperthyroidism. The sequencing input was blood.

The CDR3 nucleotides are TGTGCCAGCACGTCCTCGGGTGCGGGAGTCGGGGAGCTGTTTTTT. It translates to CASTSSGAGVGELFF. This chain connects TRBV6-1 to TRBJ2-2, with 7 bases aligning to TRBD2. This CDR3 is built from 15 residues. Per germline, CDR1 MNHNS and CDR2 SASEGT. J gave up 7 bases and V 7 bases, and 12 bases lay outside the gene matches.